What follows are 3 T cell receptor beta chains derived from one specimen sequenced in a study of cytomegalovirus exposure and HLA in healthy donors. PCR used 60 Vbeta primers and 13 Jbeta primers. Using immunoSEQ multiplex PCR, the repertoire was profiled, and TCRdb retains in-frame clones only, with some absent. The sample holds some 150,000 clones, more than 70% seen once. The sample comprised PBMCs. The source of these receptors is a man between 60 and 70 years old in good health and CMV-seronegative.

The rearrangement uses TRBV2 and TRBJ1-4, with D possibly being TRBD1 (5 bases). Trimming left V 4 bases short and J 0 bases short, with 12 bases between. CDR1 is SNHLY and CDR2 is FYNNEI in the germline V gene. The CDR3 extends over 16 amino acids. In DNA, the CDR3 is TGTGCCAGCAGTGTTCGACAGTTTGCAACTAATGAAAAACTGTTTTTT. Translated, it gives CASSVRQFATNEKLFF. The whole variable domain, remainder taken from reference TRBV2 and TRBJ1-4, is EPEVTQTPSHQVTQMGQEVILRCVPISNHLYFYWYRQILGQKVEFLVSFYNNEISEKSEIFDDQFSVERPDGSNFTLKIRSTKLEDSAMYFCASSVRQFATNEKLFFGSGTQLSVL.

The genes are TRBV27 and TRBJ1-1; tentative D call: TRBD1 (5 bases). The V end lost 2 bases, the J end lost 4 bases, and 11 bases lay between the germline ends. Germline CDR1 and CDR2: MNHEY and SMNVEV (reference sequence). The CDR3 length is 14 residues. CDR3 in amino acids: CASSLQGTGTEAFF. CDR3 coding DNA: TGTGCCAGCAGTTTACAGGGTACGGGCACTGAAGCTTTCTTT.

The chain employs TRBV19 and TRBJ2-1, with 8 bases aligning to TRBD2. Germline-derived CDR1 and CDR2 are LNHDA and SQIVND (reference sequence). J lost 5 bases, V lost 8 bases, and 8 bases had no gene match. This CDR3 contains 14 residues. CDR3 residues: CASRALLADNEQFF. The DNA for the CDR3 is TGTGCCAGTCGTGCCCTACTAGCGGACAATGAGCAGTTCTTC.